This T cell receptor (beta chain) stems from a study of T cell responses to AZD1222 COVID-19 vaccine. Across the study: Recipients boosted at about 4 weeks or about 12 weeks are pooled. Broader study findings: Baseline antibody screening turned up just a handful of seropositive AZD1222 recipients. Repertoires were obtained only post-peak T cell response. Mapped onto spike, vaccine-associated CD4 TCRs spanned it and were dominant at 160-218 and 743-854.

CDR1 and CDR2 from the germline V gene are SGDLS and YYNGEE. The ends were cut back, 3 bases at V and 4 bases at J, with 10 bases in the middle. The CDR3 is 13 amino acids. The protocol was immunoSEQ multiplex PCR, while the TCRdb copy is restricted to in-frame clones and leaves out a portion. The sample contains roughly 140,000 clones, roughly 90% of which appear only once. To note about this clone: Its target is not known.

Sequences were derived from peripheral blood, sampled on day 0 of AZD1222 vaccination. This receptor was taken from an adult in good health. The chain has TRBV9 and TRBJ1-2; no definite D call. The CDR3 DNA sequence: TGTGCCAGCAGCGCCCCAAACAGCTATGGCTACACCTTC. Translation: CASSAPNSYGYTF.